This entry lists 19 T cell receptor beta chains sequenced from one sample in a study of CD8+CD57+ T cells in acquired aplastic anemia. CDR3 and TCR beta VDJ profiling relied on genomic DNA as the template. TCRdb ran MiXCR on the reads and lists one entry per CDR3 protein. Among about 190,000 distinct CDR3 sequences listed, less than 65% were seen once. Sequencing was done on a sample of sorted CD4+, CD8+, or CD8+CD57+ T cells (not recorded which) from PBMCs. All receptors derive from a human donor in good health, serving as a control.

This sequence joins TRBV7-9 and TRBJ2-1; TRBD2 matches at 12 bases. V lost 5 bases to trimming and J lost 10 bases; unmatched junction nucleotides: 6. The CDR3 has 14 amino acids. CDR1 and CDR2 (germline): SEHNR, FQNEAQ (reference sequence). The CDR3 coding sequence is TGTGCCAGCAGCCTAAGGACTAGCGGGAAGGAGCAGTTCTTC. Translated, it gives CASSLRTSGKEQFF.

As concerns this clonotype: This may arise from a read error, as a much more abundant clone is one base away. Since no conserved phenylalanine or tryptophan closes the CDR3, a read error is the likely cause. J is TRBJ1-3 and V is TRBV7-9; D not certain. Between the trimmed V and J ends, which lost 3 bases and 4 bases, there was a span of 16 bases. Per germline, CDR1 SEHNR and CDR2 FQNEAQ (reference sequence). The CDR3 spans 16 residues. The chain's CDR3 is CASSLGADMLGNTIYS. In DNA, the CDR3 is TGTGCCAGCAGCTTGGGAGCCGACATGTTGGGAAACACCATATATTCT.

This chain connects TRBV7-6 to TRBJ2-7; TRBD2 aligns across 10 bases. The V and J ends lost 2 bases and 3 bases, in that order; junction bases with no gene match: 7. The CDR3 contains 16 residues. Germline CDR1 reads SGHVS; CDR2 reads FNYEAQ. CDR3: CASSLRSQREGYEQYF. In DNA, the CDR3 is TGTGCCAGCAGCTTAAGGTCCCAGCGGGAGGGCTACGAGCAGTACTTC.

The V and J genes are TRBV7-3 and TRBJ1-2; D is undetermined. The V end lost 5 bases, the J end lost 4 bases, and 14 bases lay between the germline ends. Germline V lookup: CDR1 SGHTA, CDR2 FQGTGA. The CDR3 totals 14 residues. The CDR3: CASSPYLRGYGYTF. As DNA, the CDR3 is TGTGCCAGCAGCCCCTATTTACGGGGCTATGGCTACACCTTC.

The rearrangement joins TRBV7-8 to TRBJ2-2; the D gene is possibly TRBD2 (5 bases). The V gene lost 8 bases and the J gene lost 6 bases, with 7 bases spanning the gap. CDR1 is SGHVS and CDR2 is FQNEAQ in the germline V gene. The CDR3 has 11 residues. The CDR3 coding sequence is TGTGCCAGCGGGAGAGCCGGGGAGCTGTTTTTT. The encoded protein is CASGRAGELFF.

This rearrangement joins TRBV25-1 to TRBJ2-7, with D unresolved. Germline lookup yields CDR1 MGHDK and CDR2 SYGVNS. Trimming took 4 bases from V and 0 from J, leaving 7 bases between them. The CDR3 is 13 residues long. CDR3 amino acids: CASSGTPSYEQYF. CDR3 DNA sequence: TGTGCCAGCAGTGGCACCCCCTCCTACGAGCAGTACTTC.

The table lists this clonotype with a few counts. This chain links TRBV7-2 with TRBJ1-2, with unresolved D. V lost 8 bases, J lost 2 bases, and 9 bases lay in between. Germline CDR1 and CDR2: SGHTA and FQGNSA. The CDR3 is 12 residues long. CDR3 sequence reads: CASQETNYGYTF. CDR3 DNA sequence: TGTGCCAGCCAAGAGACAAACTATGGCTACACCTTC. Together with reference TRBV7-2 and TRBJ1-2, the CDR3 gives the full variable domain: GAGVSQSPSNKVTEKGKDVELRCDPISGHTALYWYRQSLGQGLEFLIYFQGNSAPDKSGLPSDRFSAERTGGSVSTLTIQRTQQEDSAVYLCASQETNYGYTFGSGTRLTVV.

The CDR3 sequence is CASSQDWTGNEKLFF. For the CDR3, the DNA is TGCGCCAGCAGCCAAGATTGGACAGGCAATGAAAAACTGTTTTTT. V gene TRBV4-1 combines with J gene TRBJ1-4; TRBD1 matches at 7 bases. Trimming removed 0 bases from V and 5 bases from J; junction bases left unmatched: 3. Germline V CDR1 and CDR2: MGHRA, YSYEKL. The CDR3 covers 15 residues.

CDR3 nucleotides: TGTGCCAGCAGTTCCGGGACAGGGAGCCCCTACGAGCAGTACTTC. It is translated as CASSSGTGSPYEQYF. The V gene is TRBV6-6, the J gene TRBJ2-7, with TRBD1 matching 9 bases. V was pared by 4 bases and J by 2 bases, with 6 bases of the junction left unmatched. CDR1 MNHNY and CDR2 SVGAGI come from the germline V gene (reference sequence). The CDR3 has 15 residues.

This clonotype appeared once. The CDR3 is CATSPHSPGQVLTYEQYF. The CDR3 region has the DNA TGTGCCACCAGCCCTCATAGTCCGGGACAGGTCCTGACCTACGAGCAGTACTTC. V is TRBV10-3 and J is TRBJ2-7; 8 nucleotides line up with TRBD1. V trimming: 10 bases; J trimming: 2 bases; junction bases outside the gene matches: 22. The germline V gene encodes CDR1 ENHRY and CDR2 SYGVKD. This CDR3 contains 18 residues.

The V and J genes are TRBV20-1 and TRBJ2-3; tentatively, D is TRBD1 (6 bases). This CDR3 is built from 11 residues. V was clipped by 6 bases and J by 7 bases, with 11 bases between them. From germline, CDR1 is DFQATT and CDR2 SNEGSKA (reference sequence). CDR3 amino acids: CSATGTHTQYF. CDR3 DNA sequence: TGCAGTGCAACCGGGACACATACGCAGTATTTT.

This sequence joins TRBV2 and TRBJ2-7; TRBD2 agrees at 13 bases. The V and J ends lost 6 bases and 6 bases, in that order; junction bases with no gene match: 8. Per the germline V gene, CDR1 is SNHLY and CDR2 is FYNNEI. This CDR3 region has 15 residues. This CDR3 is CASSAGLAGVREQYF. The CDR3 DNA reads as TGTGCCAGCAGCGCTGGACTAGCGGGAGTACGCGAGCAGTACTTC.

The chain couples TRBV20-1 to TRBJ1-3; TRBD1 matches 12 bases. Germline CDR1 DFQATT, CDR2 SNEGSKA (reference sequence). The CDR3 contains 13 residues. Trimming cost V 4 bases and J 8 bases; bases outside gene matches: 3. This CDR3 reads CSAMGQGADTIYF. The CDR3 DNA follows: TGCAGTGCTATGGGACAGGGGGCAGACACCATATATTTT.

This clonotype turned up a few times. This chain connects TRBV20-1 to TRBJ1-6; no reliable D call. The V end lost 3 bases, the J end lost 11 bases, and 11 bases lay between the germline ends. The V gene's germline CDR1 is DFQATT and CDR2 SNEGSKA (reference sequence). This CDR3 comprises 12 residues. DNA of the CDR3: TGCAGTGCTAGTCGCCAGAATACACCCCTCCACTTT. The encoded protein is CSASRQNTPLHF.

J is TRBJ2-3 and V is TRBV2; no definite D call. The CDR3 is 12 residues long. Trimming removed 3 bases at V and 4 bases at J, with 5 bases between. Germline V lookup: CDR1 SNHLY, CDR2 FYNNEI. The CDR3: CASSDAADTQYF. The CDR3 DNA reads as TGTGCCAGCAGTGACGCGGCAGATACGCAGTATTTT.

This clonotype is medium-sized (0.01 to 0.1%) within its sample. This chain connects TRBV15 to TRBJ1-4; TRBD1 aligns across 9 bases. The V gene's germline CDR1 is LNHNV and CDR2 YYDKDF (reference sequence). V gave up 1 base and J gave up 0 bases; unmatched junction bases: 0. The CDR3 spans 16 residues. CDR3 in amino acids: CATSRGDRATNEKLFF. Written as DNA, the CDR3 is TGTGCCACCAGCAGAGGGGACAGGGCAACTAATGAAAAACTGTTTTTT.

With regard to this clonotype: The junction shows a germline mismatch at one end, possibly a read error. V usage is TRBV19 and J usage is TRBJ2-7; 8 nucleotides match TRBD1. The CDR3 has 13 amino acids. Germline V gene lookup returns CDR1 LNHDA and CDR2 SQIVND (reference sequence). CDR3 sequence (DNA): TGTGCCAGTAGTATAGATCGCAGGGGGCCAGCCTCTTTC. This translates into CASSIDRRGPASF.

The rearrangement links TRBV27 to TRBJ1-2; TRBD1 matches at 7 bases. Germline assignment: CDR1 MNHEY and CDR2 SMNVEV (reference sequence). The CDR3 length is 14 residues. V lost 5 bases to trimming and J lost 2 bases; unmatched junction nucleotides: 5. DNA for the CDR3: TGTGCCAGCAGTCCGCTGACAGGGAACTATGGCTACACCTTC. Encoded protein: CASSPLTGNYGYTF.

The chain combines TRBV19 with TRBJ1-1; 9 bases fit TRBD1. Germline CDR1 LNHDA, CDR2 SQIVND (reference sequence). The CDR3 has 14 amino acids. The ends lost 6 bases at V and 7 bases at J; junction bases unmatched: 9. In nucleotides, the CDR3 is TGTGCCAGTAGCTTTGGAGGGACAGGGAGTGAAGCTTTCTTT. This codes for CASSFGGTGSEAFF. The full variable domain, completed using reference TRBV19 and TRBJ1-1, is DGGITQSPKYLFRKEGQNVTLSCEQNLNHDAMYWYRQDPGQGLRLIYYSQIVNDFQKGDIAEGYSVSREKKESFPLTVTSAQKNPTAFYLCASSFGGTGSEAFFGQGTRLTVV.